Listed here are 11 T cell receptor beta chains from one sample, sequenced in a study of CD8 T cells in Susac syndrome. After extraction with the RNeasy kit, about 0.45 to 1 ug of the RNA was reverse transcribed using random hexamers. TCRdb processed the immunoSEQ multiplex PCR reads anew with MiXCR; each CDR3 protein has one entry. The profile shows roughly 150,000 distinct CDR3 sequences, nearly 97% of them singletons. The sequencing sample was made of CD8+ T cells from PBMCs. The origin of the receptors is a human donor with multiple sclerosis.

The J gene is TRBJ2-7, the V gene TRBV11-2; maybe TRBD2 (7 bases). Germline CDR1 is SGHAT and CDR2 is FQNNGV. The CDR3 runs 14 residues. Trimming took off 1 base at V and 6 bases at J, with 13 bases between the two ends. The CDR3 nucleotides read TGTGCCAGCAGCTTAGTTCGGGGGGCCGGCGAGCAGTACTTC. Protein sequence: CASSLVRGAGEQYF.

This chain joins TRBV5-6 and TRBJ2-7, with D possibly being TRBD1 (6 bases). CDR1 SGHDT and CDR2 YYEEEE come from the germline V gene. V shed 1 base and J shed 0 bases, with 11 bases lying between them. The CDR3 sequence is 15 residues long. The DNA of the CDR3 is TGTGCCAGCAGCTTGATCCAGGGGACCTCCTACGAGCAGTACTTC. This encodes CASSLIQGTSYEQYF.

This clonotype has only one observation. The gene calls are TRBV5-4 and TRBJ1-1; D unresolved. Germline CDR1 reads SGHNT; CDR2 reads YYREEE (reference sequence). CDR3 length equals 14 residues. Trimming took off 1 base at V and 1 base at J, with 8 bases between the two ends. CDR3 coding DNA: TGTGCCAGCAGCTTGTCCGTTACGAACACTGAAGCTTTCTTT. This translates into CASSLSVTNTEAFF.

The chain employs TRBV30 and TRBJ1-2, with D tentatively TRBD1 (6 bases). CDR1 is GTSNPN and CDR2 is SVGIG in the germline V gene (reference sequence). The CDR3 is 14 amino acids. V was clipped by 5 bases and J by 8 bases, with 21 bases between them. DNA of the CDR3: TGTGCCTGGGGACCGGGACAACAAATGGGAGGCTACACCTTC. It encodes CAWGPGQQMGGYTF.

V and J are TRBV3-1 and TRBJ1-1; D is possibly TRBD1 (5 bases). Trimming removed 3 bases at V and 2 bases at J, with 10 bases between. The CDR3 contains 14 residues. Looked up from germline, CDR1 is LGHDT and CDR2 is YNNKEL (reference sequence). DNA of the CDR3: TGTGCCAGCAGCCAGGGGGTCGGAAACACTGAAGCTTTCTTT. As protein: CASSQGVGNTEAFF.

J is TRBJ1-1 and V is TRBV29-1; D call uncertain. Trimming took 7 bases from V and 1 from J, leaving 10 bases between them. Germline CDR1 SQVTM, CDR2 ANQGSEA. The CDR3 runs 12 residues. The CDR3 region has the DNA TGCAGCGCCTTGGAGGAGAACACTGAAGCTTTCTTT. Amino acid sequence: CSALEENTEAFF.

The gene calls are TRBV7-9 and TRBJ1-2; 10 bases agree with TRBD1. This CDR3 is built from 14 residues. Looked up from germline, CDR1 is SEHNR and CDR2 is FQNEAQ (reference sequence). Germline trimming cut 5 bases from V and 8 bases from J; bases unmatched to any gene: 8. CDR3 region: CASSPGQGWKGYTF. The CDR3 DNA follows: TGTGCCAGCAGCCCGGGACAGGGGTGGAAGGGCTACACCTTC.

The chain has TRBV12-3 or TRBV12-4 and TRBJ1-2, with D possibly being TRBD1 (6 bases). V shed 5 bases and J shed 7 bases, with 11 bases lying between them. The CDR3 contains 12 residues. Written as DNA, the CDR3 is TGTGCCAGCAGTCCGGACAGACGTGGCTACACCTTC. It codes for CASSPDRRGYTF.

The chain joins TRBV15 to TRBJ1-1, with D unclear. The CDR3 extends over 15 amino acids. Germline V CDR1 and CDR2: LNHNV, YYDKDF (reference sequence). V gave up 3 bases and J gave up 1 base, with 12 bases separating them. The CDR3 loop is CATSRFDKGNTEAFF. CDR3 nucleotide sequence: TGTGCCACCAGCAGGTTCGACAAGGGGAACACTGAAGCTTTCTTT.

J is TRBJ2-7 and V is TRBV7-2, with D possibly matching TRBD1 (7 bases). The germline V gene has CDR1 SGHTA and CDR2 FQGNSA. Deletions cut 1 base from V and 1 base from J, with 11 bases between. This CDR3 comprises 15 residues. CDR3: CASSLEGGQSYEQYF. The CDR3 DNA is TGTGCCAGCAGCTTAGAGGGGGGACAGTCCTACGAGCAGTACTTC.

This clonotype was counted once. CDR3 residues: CAWASGTENSPLHF. CDR3 DNA sequence: TGTGCCTGGGCCTCGGGGACAGAAAATTCACCCCTCCACTTT. This rearrangement joins TRBV30 to TRBJ1-6; 7 bases line up with TRBD1. Germline V gene sequence: CDR1 GTSNPN, CDR2 SVGIG (reference sequence). V was pared by 5 bases and J by 7 bases, with 8 bases of the junction left unmatched. The CDR3 totals 14 residues.